This T cell receptor beta chain was found in a study of blood T cells in healthy people across ages. Alongside a J-beta primer mix, a sample-barcoded 5' primer served in a second PCR lasting about 7 to 11 cycles. MiXCR, applied by TCRdb to the 5' RACE reads, yields one record per CDR3 protein. The table records approximately 880,000 distinct CDR3 sequences, under 50% of them present only once. This clonotype occurred a few times. The CDR3 is 15 amino acids. Per germline, CDR1 MDHEN and CDR2 SYDVKM. The ends lost 5 bases at V and 7 bases at J; junction bases unmatched: 3. The sequencing sample was made of blood. This chain connects TRBV28 to TRBJ1-6; 12 bases are shared with TRBD1. The origin of this receptor is a man aged 30-40 years in good health. The CDR3 protein is CASSRGTGGNSPLHF. The CDR3 nucleotides read TGTGCCAGCAGTAGAGGGACAGGGGGCAATTCACCCCTCCACTTT.